This is a list of T cell receptor beta chains from one sample in a study of cytotoxic CD8 clonotypes in ibrutinib-treated CLL. The method was immunoSEQ multiplex PCR; TCRdb's version includes in-frame clones alone and lacks a portion of them. The sample holds some 350,000 clones; roughly 71% are singletons and the top ten take 5% to 6.5%. Sequenced here: PBMCs, sampled after 36 months of ibrutinib treatment. The source of these receptors is a human donor with chronic lymphocytic leukemia. The CDR3 runs from the conserved cysteine through the conserved F or W. The D gene is left open where the match is weak. The size field is filled for only some rows; it gives once, few, many or a size class.

few | TRBJ1-4 | - | TRBV10-3 | CAISEGASEKLFF | TGTGCCATCAGTGAGGGAGCCTCTGAAAAACTGTTTTTT
once | TRBJ2-1 | - | TRBV9 | CASSPGSPRYNEQFF | TGTGCCAGCAGCCCCGGTAGCCCCCGCTACAATGAGCAGTTCTTC
- | TRBJ1-5 | - | TRBV7-2 | CASSSRGQPQHF | TGTGCCAGCAGCTCGAGGGGTCAGCCCCAGCATTTT
- | TRBJ1-1 | - | TRBV18 | CASSQAGVTEAFF | TGTGCCAGCTCACAGGCAGGGGTTACTGAAGCTTTCTTT
- | TRBJ2-1 | TRBD2 | TRBV18 | CASSQRIGTSETNEQFF | TGTGCCAGCTCACAAAGAATTGGGACTAGCGAAACCAATGAGCAGTTCTTC
- | TRBJ2-5 | - | TRBV7-8 | CASMIGPAQETQYF | TGTGCCAGCATGATAGGGCCGGCCCAAGAGACCCAGTACTTC
- | TRBJ2-1 | - | TRBV7-6 | CASSPGDSVFHEQFF | TGTGCCAGCAGCCCCGGGGACTCGGTATTTCATGAGCAGTTCTTC
- | TRBJ1-5 | - | TRBV4-1 | CASSQAWGPNQPQHF | TGCGCCAGCAGCCAAGCTTGGGGCCCCAATCAGCCCCAGCATTTT
- | TRBJ2-3 | - | TRBV5-1 | CASSLRTGRTDTQYF | TGCGCCAGCAGCTTGCGAACGGGGCGCACAGATACGCAGTATTTT
- | TRBJ2-1 | TRBD2 | TRBV4-3 | CASSQDVRAGGPFNEQFF | TGCGCCAGCAGCCAAGACGTCCGAGCGGGAGGGCCTTTTAATGAGCAGTTCTTC
few | TRBJ2-6 | - | TRBV2 | CASSGSGANVLTF | TGTGCCAGCAGTGGGTCTGGGGCCAACGTCCTGACTTTC
- | TRBJ1-2 | TRBD1 | TRBV19 | CASRDRGDYGYTF | TGTGCCAGTCGGGACAGGGGTGACTATGGCTACACCTTC
- | TRBJ1-1 | TRBD1 | TRBV11-2 | CASSTGQGWTEAFF | TGTGCCAGCAGCACCGGACAGGGGTGGACTGAAGCTTTCTTT
- | TRBJ2-7 | TRBD2 | TRBV6-6 | CASNSLAGEYEQYF | TGTGCCAGCAATTCCCTAGCGGGAGAGTACGAGCAGTACTTC
few | TRBJ1-5 | TRBD1 | TRBV6-1 | CASRGQGMNQPQHF | TGTGCCAGCAGAGGACAGGGGATGAATCAGCCCCAGCATTTT
- | TRBJ1-2 | TRBD1 | TRBV29-1 | CSVGTGGDYGYTF | TGCAGCGTTGGAACAGGGGGGGACTATGGCTACACCTTC
- | TRBJ1-1 | - | TRBV9 | CASSVGLRTEAFF | TGTGCCAGCAGCGTAGGTCTGCGGACTGAAGCTTTCTTT
- | TRBJ2-1 | - | TRBV6-1 | CASRLGGMGFF | TGTGCCAGTCGCCTGGGCGGAATGGGGTTCTTC
- | TRBJ1-2 | - | TRBV5-4 | CASSFAGNGYTF | TGTGCCAGCAGCTTTGCGGGGAATGGCTACACCTTC
few | TRBJ1-5 | - | TRBV7-2 | CASSSGHSNQPQHF | TGTGCCAGCAGCTCGGGACACAGCAATCAGCCCCAGCATTTT
once | TRBJ1-2 | - | TRBV29-1 | CSTLSGTGDYYGYTF | TGCAGCACTCTCTCAGGGACGGGGGACTACTATGGCTACACCTTC
few | TRBJ1-2 | TRBD1 | TRBV2 | CASRQGEGGYGYTF | TGTGCCAGCAGGCAGGGGGAGGGAGGCTATGGCTACACCTTC
few | TRBJ2-6 | - | TRBV5-1 | CASSLDRNSRVLTF | TGCGCCAGCAGCTTGGACAGGAACTCACGAGTCCTGACTTTC
- | TRBJ1-2 | - | TRBV5-6 | CASSLGQNYGYTF | TGTGCCAGCAGCTTGGGACAGAACTATGGCTACACCTTC
- | TRBJ2-7 | TRBD2 | TRBV28 | CASSPPPGTSGRGGYEQYF | TGTGCCAGCAGTCCCCCGCCGGGGACTAGCGGGAGGGGGGGTTACGAGCAGTACTTC
few | TRBJ2-2 | - | TRBV5-1 | CASSLTGLTTGELFF | TGCGCCAGCAGCTTGACGGGTCTTACCACCGGGGAGCTGTTTTTT
- | TRBJ2-1 | - | TRBV27 | CGGRPGLFF | TGTGGCGGAAGACCGGGGTTGTTCTTC
- | TRBJ1-4 | TRBD1 | TRBV7-6 | CASREGQKLFF | TGTGCCAGCAGGGAGGGACAGAAACTGTTTTTT
once | TRBJ2-3 | - | TRBV2 | CASSELTRADTQYF | TGTGCCAGCAGTGAACTTACTAGGGCTGATACGCAGTATTTT
- | TRBJ2-3 | - | TRBV18 | CASSPNTDTQYF | TGTGCCAGCTCACCCAACACAGATACGCAGTATTTT
- | TRBJ2-5 | - | TRBV27 | CASSLATQETQYF | TGTGCCAGCAGTTTAGCTACCCAAGAGACCCAGTACTTC
- | TRBJ1-5 | - | TRBV15 | CATSRDKAIDQPQHF | TGTGCCACCAGCAGAGATAAGGCAATTGATCAGCCCCAGCATTTT
few | TRBJ1-6 | TRBD1 | TRBV14 | CASSPRQGFLTLHF | TGTGCCAGCAGCCCCCGACAGGGATTTTTGACCCTCCACTTT
once | TRBJ2-1 | TRBD1 | TRBV4-2 | CASSQVDRGVNEQFF | TGTGCCAGCAGCCAAGTCGACAGGGGGGTAAATGAGCAGTTCTTC
- | TRBJ2-7 | - | TRBV19 | CASSGQGPHSYEQYF | TGTGCCAGTAGTGGCCAGGGCCCCCACTCCTACGAGCAGTACTTC
few | TRBJ1-1 | - | TRBV7-9 | CASSNQGTEAFF | TGTGCCAGCAGTAACCAAGGGACTGAAGCTTTCTTT
- | TRBJ2-7 | - | TRBV5-1 | CASSLRGGSYEQYF | TGCGCCAGCAGCTTGAGGGGAGGCTCCTACGAGCAGTACTTC
once | TRBJ1-2 | - | TRBV19 | CASSIGSGINYGYTF | TGTGCCAGTAGTATCGGTTCCGGGATAAACTATGGCTACACCTTC
few | TRBJ1-5 | - | TRBV2 | CASRINQPQHF | TGTGCCAGCCGGATCAATCAGCCCCAGCATTTT
- | TRBJ2-7 | TRBD2 | TRBV5-1 | CASSLSAGGPREQYF | TGCGCCAGCAGCTTGTCGGCGGGGGGACCTCGGGAGCAGTACTTC
- | TRBJ2-7 | TRBD1 | TRBV10-3 | CATSTSQGKEEQYF | TGTGCCACCAGCACCTCACAGGGGAAGGAGGAGCAGTACTTC
once | TRBJ2-1 | - | TRBV11-2 | CASSLLRTGYNEQFF | TGTGCCAGCAGCTTACTTCGGACGGGCTACAATGAGCAGTTCTTC
- | TRBJ2-5 | TRBD2 | TRBV5-1 | CASYSGSGGETQYF | TGCGCCAGTTATAGCGGGAGTGGGGGAGAGACCCAGTACTTC
- | TRBJ1-2 | - | TRBV19 | CASSIFRGSYYGYTF | TGTGCCAGTAGTATCTTCAGGGGATCGTACTATGGCTACACCTTC
- | TRBJ2-7 | - | TRBV27 | CASRGTGSGTYEQYF | TGTGCCAGCAGGGGGACAGGTAGCGGGACATACGAGCAGTACTTC
- | TRBJ1-2 | - | TRBV9 | CASSAKPDRPNYGYTF | TGTGCCAGCAGCGCCAAACCGGACAGACCGAACTATGGCTACACCTTC
- | TRBJ2-2 | - | TRBV9 | CASSGRGRVDTGELFF | TGTGCCAGCAGCGGAAGGGGGAGGGTTGACACCGGGGAGCTGTTTTTT
few | TRBJ1-2 | - | TRBV19 | CASRTDMDGYTF | TGTGCCAGTAGGACAGACATGGATGGCTACACCTTC
few | TRBJ2-2 | - | TRBV2 | CASSVWETNTGELFF | TGTGCCAGCAGTGTGTGGGAGACGAACACCGGGGAGCTGTTTTTT
- | TRBJ2-3 | - | TRBV9 | CASSAPGGTTDTQYF | TGTGCCAGCAGCGCGCCGGGCGGAACCACAGATACGCAGTATTTT
few | TRBJ1-2 | - | TRBV4-1 | CASSQGQAAAGYTF | TGCGCCAGCAGCCAAGGCCAAGCCGCCGCCGGCTACACCTTC